The 18 T cell receptor beta chains in this list originate from one sample, sequenced in a study of PD-L1 blockade in urothelial cancer. The method was immunoSEQ multiplex PCR; TCRdb's version includes in-frame clones alone and lacks a portion of them. Counted here are about 37,000 clones, 82% occurring once; the ten biggest clones make up more than 15%. The sample consisted of PBMCs, taken around atezolizumab (anti-PD-L1) treatment. The receptors shown here come from a man between 60 and 75 years old with urothelial cancer.

The V gene is TRBV5-1, the J gene TRBJ2-3; D perhaps matches TRBD2 (6 bases). The length of the CDR3 is 15 residues. Per germline, CDR1 SGHRS and CDR2 YFSETQ. Trimming took 2 bases from V and 5 from J, leaving 15 bases between them. The CDR3 here is CASSFTAGRGDTQYF. The CDR3 DNA is TGCGCCAGCAGCTTTACCGCGGGGCGGGGAGATACGCAGTATTTT.

The rearrangement links TRBV5-1 to TRBJ2-1; tentatively, D is TRBD2 (6 bases). The V and J ends lost 1 base and 3 bases respectively, with 11 bases between them. Germline CDR1 is SGHRS and CDR2 is YFSETQ. The CDR3 contains 15 residues. Here the CDR3 reads CASSLNTGGYNEQFF. In DNA, the CDR3 is TGCGCCAGCAGCTTGAATACCGGGGGCTACAATGAGCAGTTCTTC.

This clone was detected only once. The J gene is TRBJ1-1, the V gene TRBV23-1, with D possibly being TRBD1 (5 bases). TRBV23-1 is given ORF status, its function remaining uncertain. The V end lost 4 bases, the J end lost 11 bases, and 17 bases lay between the germline ends. There are 13 residues in the CDR3. Here the CDR3 reads CASSPPQGPLAFF. The CDR3 coding sequence is TGCGCCAGCAGTCCCCCCCAGGGTCCACTTGCTTTCTTT.

The chain has TRBV2 and TRBJ2-3, with 7 bases identical to TRBD2. The junction had 7 bases not matched to a gene; V was cut back by 10 bases and J by 6 bases. Germline CDR1 and CDR2: SNHLY and FYNNEI. This CDR3 spans 12 amino acids. CDR3 nucleotide sequence: TGTGCCACATCGCTGGGAGGGGATACGCAGTATTTT. It codes for CATSLGGDTQYF.

The gene calls are TRBV9 and TRBJ2-3; 8 positions agree with TRBD2. The J segment lost 0 bases and the V segment lost 0 bases, leaving 12 bases of the junction unmatched. Per germline, CDR1 SGDLS and CDR2 YYNGEE. CDR3 size: 19 residues. The CDR3 nucleotides are TGTGCCAGCAGCGTAGCTACGGGGGGGTCTAGCGGTAGCACAGATACGCAGTATTTT. It yields the protein CASSVATGGSSGSTDTQYF.

The chain recombines TRBV28 with TRBJ2-7, with a weak D call TRBD2 (7 bases). The CDR3 consists of 15 residues. V gave up 7 bases and J gave up 3 bases, with 19 bases separating them. The germline CDR1 and CDR2 sequences are MDHEN and SYDVKM. CDR3 nucleotides: TGTGCCAGCAATGGGGGGGCAGGAACCCACTACGAGCAGTACTTC. Its protein product is CASNGGAGTHYEQYF.

CDR3 bases: TGCGCCAGCAGCTGGCAGGCCTCTGGGGCCAACGTCCTGACTTTC. This encodes CASSWQASGANVLTF. The V and J genes are TRBV5-1 and TRBJ2-6; D is uncertain. The CDR3 runs to 15 residues. CDR1 is SGHRS, CDR2 YFSETQ, per germline. V lost 3 bases and J 0 bases, leaving 7 bases between the germline ends.

V usage is TRBV19 and J usage is TRBJ1-5, with TRBD1 identical over 7 bases. The CDR3 has 12 residues. The germline gives CDR1 LNHDA, CDR2 SQIVND (reference sequence). After removal of 6 bases from V and 9 bases from J, the junction contained 5 bases not matched to a gene. The CDR3, as DNA: TGTGCCAGTAGGACAGGGTTAGCGCCCCAGCATTTT. Amino acids: CASRTGLAPQHF.

This clone was counted a single time. This rearrangement joins TRBV28 to TRBJ1-1; D ambiguous. The CDR3 is 13 amino acids. Germline CDR1 MDHEN, CDR2 SYDVKM. Trimming pared 4 bases from V and 0 bases from J, leaving 6 bases between. This CDR3 is CASSSRMNTEAFF. Written as DNA, the CDR3 is TGTGCCAGCAGTTCCAGGATGAACACTGAAGCTTTCTTT. Complete variable domain (other parts from reference TRBV28 and TRBJ1-1): DVKVTQSSRYLVKRTGEKVFLECVQDMDHENMFWYRQDPGLGLRLIYFSYDVKMKEKGDIPEGYSVSREKKERFSLILESASTNQTSMYLCASSSRMNTEAFFGQGTRLTVV.

V is TRBV6-1 and J is TRBJ2-7; TRBD1 agrees at 9 bases. Per germline, CDR1 MNHNS and CDR2 SASEGT. The CDR3 sequence is 14 residues long. Trimming removed 10 bases from V and 6 bases from J; junction bases left unmatched: 13. CDR3 residues: CATTHRDRATEQYF. DNA of the CDR3: TGTGCCACCACCCACCGGGACAGGGCAACCGAGCAGTACTTC.

CDR3 nucleotides: TGTGCCAGCAGTTTTATTCGGGGGTGGAGTACTGAAGCTTTCTTT. This gives the protein CASSFIRGWSTEAFF. The V and J genes are TRBV27 and TRBJ1-1; TRBD1 might be the D (5 bases). V lost 3 bases and J 5 bases, leaving 16 bases between the germline ends. This CDR3 is 15 amino acids long. Germline V lookup: CDR1 MNHEY, CDR2 SMNVEV (reference sequence).

The CDR3 here is CASSRDLNTEAFF. The CDR3 nucleotides are TGCGCCAGCAGCAGGGACTTAAACACTGAAGCTTTCTTT. This chain connects TRBV10-1 to TRBJ1-1; possible D gene TRBD1, 5 bases. The germline V and J ends were trimmed by 6 bases and 2 bases, with 10 bases remaining between them. Germline V CDR1 and CDR2: WNHNN, SYGVQD (reference sequence). The CDR3 length is 13 residues.

This sequence joins TRBV6-5 and TRBJ2-5; perhaps TRBD1 as D (5 bases). The V end was cut by 3 bases, the J end by 4 bases, with 12 bases between. Germline CDR1 MNHEY, CDR2 SVGAGI. CDR3 length: 14 residues. This CDR3 is CASSYGGAGETQYF. DNA of the CDR3: TGTGCCAGCAGTTATGGTGGGGCCGGAGAGACCCAGTACTTC.

Concerning this clone itself: The sample contains more than one DNA sequence encoding this CDR3. V is TRBV5-5 and J is TRBJ1-5; 9 nucleotides match TRBD1. There are 15 residues in the CDR3. Germline CDR1 reads SGHKS; CDR2 reads YYEKEE (reference sequence). V trimming: 3 bases; J trimming: 4 bases; junction bases outside the gene matches: 5. The CDR3 coding sequence is TGTGCCAGCAGCTCCGGGACAGGGAGTAATCAGCCCCAGCATTTT. This translates into CASSSGTGSNQPQHF.

The V call is TRBV5-5, the J call TRBJ1-1; no definite D call. V gave up 2 bases and J gave up 3 bases, with 11 bases separating them. Germline V gene sequence: CDR1 SGHKS, CDR2 YYEKEE (reference sequence). CDR3 length: 14 residues. The CDR3 DNA sequence: TGTGCCAGCAGCTTTGACGGGAGGGACACTGAAGCTTTCTTT. This codes for CASSFDGRDTEAFF.

This clone appeared a single time. The CDR3 is CASSLLGVEQFF. The DNA of the CDR3 is TGCGCCAGCAGCTTATTGGGAGTCGAGCAGTTCTTC. This chain connects TRBV5-1 to TRBJ2-1; maybe TRBD2 (5 bases). The germline CDR1 and CDR2 sequences are SGHRS and YFSETQ. V was cut by 2 bases and J by 10 bases, with 10 bases left in between. The length of the CDR3 is 12 residues.

This chain links TRBV7-2 with TRBJ2-5; possibly TRBD2 for D (6 bases). Germline V lookup: CDR1 SGHTA, CDR2 FQGNSA. This CDR3 is built from 15 residues. The ends were cut back, 5 bases at V and 1 base at J, with 14 bases in the middle. CDR3 region: CASSPPEGLQETQYF. The CDR3 region has the DNA TGTGCCAGCAGCCCCCCGGAGGGCCTCCAAGAGACCCAGTACTTC. Looking up the rest from reference TRBV7-2 and TRBJ2-5 gives the full variable domain: GAGVSQSPSNKVTEKGKDVELRCDPISGHTALYWYRQSLGQGLEFLIYFQGNSAPDKSGLPSDRFSAERTGGSVSTLTIQRTQQEDSAVYLCASSPPEGLQETQYFGPGTRLLVL.

The rearrangement joins TRBV28 to TRBJ2-7; tentative D call: TRBD1 (6 bases). The germline V gene encodes CDR1 MDHEN and CDR2 SYDVKM. This CDR3 contains 14 residues. The germline V and J ends were trimmed by 10 bases and 2 bases, with 18 bases remaining between them. CDR3 nucleotide sequence: TGTGCCACCACGGGACAACCCAACCCCTACGAGCAGTACTTC. This translates into CATTGQPNPYEQYF. Full variable domain (rest looked up from reference TRBV28 and TRBJ2-7): DVKVTQSSRYLVKRTGEKVFLECVQDMDHENMFWYRQDPGLGLRLIYFSYDVKMKEKGDIPEGYSVSREKKERFSLILESASTNQTSMYLCATTGQPNPYEQYFGPGTRLTVT.